This paragraph covers one T cell receptor beta chain sequence. Its ends do not fully match the called genes, so a read error is possible. Sequenced by immunoSEQ multiplex PCR; TCRdb stores in-frame clones only, minus some. In the table there are 45,000 or so clones, roughly 84% of which are singletons. This sample stems from a study of blood T cell repertoires in COVID-19. The specimen sequenced was peripheral blood. The clonotype was recovered from a woman of 80 years or more with acute or convalescent COVID-19.

For the CDR3, the DNA is TGTGCCAGCAACGGAGGCGACGCCGGGGATTTT. It yields the protein CASNGGDAGDF. The chain links TRBV28 to TRBJ1-5; D gene ambiguous. CDR3 size: 11 residues. Looked up from germline, CDR1 is MDHEN and CDR2 is SYDVKM.